This T cell receptor beta chain was documented in a study of cytomegalovirus exposure and HLA in healthy donors. This CDR3 has 16 residues. Germline V gives CDR1 LNHDA, CDR2 SQIVND (reference sequence). Losses at the gene ends were 3 bases for V and 3 bases for J; bases not matched to a gene: 4. The PCR made use of 60 Vbeta and 13 Jbeta primers. Sequenced by immunoSEQ multiplex PCR; TCRdb stores in-frame clones only, minus some. The sample has about 150,000 clones. Sequencing was carried out using PBMCs. This chain joins TRBV19 and TRBJ2-2, with 10 positions matching TRBD2. The clonotype was recovered from a woman in her forties or fifties in good health and CMV-seronegative. The CDR3 DNA sequence: TGTGCCAGTAGTATGGGTCTAGCGGGAGACACCGGGGAGCTGTTTTTT. Translating it yields CASSMGLAGDTGELFF.